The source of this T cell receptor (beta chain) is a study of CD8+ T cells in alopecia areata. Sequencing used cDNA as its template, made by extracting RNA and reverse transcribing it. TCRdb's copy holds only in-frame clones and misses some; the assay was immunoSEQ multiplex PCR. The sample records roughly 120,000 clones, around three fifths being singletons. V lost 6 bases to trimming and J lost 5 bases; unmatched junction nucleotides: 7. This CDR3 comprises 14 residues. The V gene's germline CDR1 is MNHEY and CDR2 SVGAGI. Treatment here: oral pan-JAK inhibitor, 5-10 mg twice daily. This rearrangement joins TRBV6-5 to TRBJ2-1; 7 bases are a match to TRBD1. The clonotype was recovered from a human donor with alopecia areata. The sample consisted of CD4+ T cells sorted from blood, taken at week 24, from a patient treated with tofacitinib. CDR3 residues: CASSPGQRNNEQFF. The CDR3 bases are TGTGCCAGCAGCCCGGGACAGAGAAACAATGAGCAGTTCTTC.